The sequence of this T cell receptor beta chain was determined in a study of cytomegalovirus exposure and HLA in healthy donors. On the study more broadly: A subsequent analysis reported that the roughly 120 validation repertoires were produced on the same platform that had also been used for the roughly 700 first-cohort repertoires.

Of note for this clone: Its antigen is currently unknown.

Broader study findings: Rarity marked most TCR sequences, yet some public TCRs occurred in many donors. According to a later analysis, TCR clusters from the first cohort tended to co-occur in the 120 or so validation repertoires.

The protocol was immunoSEQ multiplex PCR, while the TCRdb copy is restricted to in-frame clones and leaves out a portion. The sample includes hundreds of thousands of clones, around 86% seen only once; the top ten take 2% to 2.5%. The ends were cut back, 5 bases at V and 4 bases at J, with 14 bases in the middle. The CDR3 has 13 amino acids. CDR1 is GTSNPN and CDR2 is SVGIG in the germline V gene (reference sequence). Donors were drawn from the approximately 110-subject validation cohort, separate from the approximately 640-subject first cohort. The receptor comes from a woman aged 18-35 years in good health and CMV-seropositive. Source material: PBMCs. The V gene is TRBV30, the J gene TRBJ1-2, with a possible D match to TRBD1 (6 bases). CDR3 loop: CAWVDRPSYGYTF. The CDR3, as DNA: TGTGCCTGGGTGGACAGACCTTCCTATGGCTACACCTTC.